At least ten counts were recorded for the clone carrying this TCR beta chain. Its antigen is currently unknown. The sample comes from a study of early T cells in non-severe SARS-CoV-2 infection. Study-level information: With bulk RNA from unsorted whole blood as input, sequencing yielded unpaired chains. Whole-study findings and limits: Private and CD4 specificities were missed by VDJdb matching, skewed to anti-spike CD8.

Germline CDR1 and CDR2: GTSNPN and SVGIG (reference sequence). Deletions cut 4 bases from V and 7 bases from J, with 13 bases between. CDR3 length: 12 amino acids. Individual cDNA molecules were tagged with unique molecular identifiers, the study reported. TCRdb re-derived calls from the 5' RACE reads in MiXCR, one entry per CDR3 protein. The repertoire holds some 19,000 distinct CDR3 sequences, with approximately 4.4% as singletons. The genes are TRBV30 and TRBJ1-2; D not certain. Sequencing was performed on whole blood. The sequence was obtained from an adult who was a healthcare worker with PCR-confirmed SARS-CoV-2 infection or an uninfected control (not recorded which). CDR3 DNA sequence: TGTGCCTGGAACCCCTCCTTTGGTGGCTACACCTTC. This sequence encodes CAWNPSFGGYTF. The entire variable domain, with the rest obtained from reference TRBV30 and TRBJ1-2, is as follows: SQTIHQWPATLVQPVGSPLSLECTVEGTSNPNLYWYRQAAGRGLQLLFYSVGIGQISSEVPQNLSASRPQDRQFILSSKKLLLSDSGFYLCAWNPSFGGYTFGSGTRLTVV.